Listed here is a single T cell receptor (beta chain). No antigen is known for it. Nothing much larger sits one base from this clone, and base qualities are not available. The data were taken from a study of shared clonotypes between healthy human individuals (dated by TCRdb to 2020 to 2021). Context from the whole study: A few men and two women, aged 18 to 49 years, made up the cohort. Per donor, leukapheresis produced somewhere between about 0.85 and 10 billion PBMCs. Per donor, three plates each were used for CD4 naive and CD4 memory, two for CD8 naive, and one for CD8 memory. To increase sequencing depth and limit assay-specific biases, different laboratories used diverse techniques to prepare libraries and sequence TCR repertoires. The study deeply sequenced blood TCR repertoires of about five healthy adults to estimate repertoire size and the extent of clonotype sharing between individuals. The investigation overall reported the following: Even with the large sequencing depth, rarefaction of the sorted-subset datasets indicated that sequencing was incomplete. Naive subsets generally had larger estimated clonotype richness than memory subsets. Sampling was restricted to blood, and TCR repertoires in tissues likely differ from the TCR repertoires found in blood. Pairwise subsampling led to the expectation that sequencing depth would affect the degree of clonotype sharing among donors. Clonotypes shared by all four sorted-subset donors showed higher generation probabilities than non-shared clonotypes. Around 5% of naive CD4, around 3.5% of naive CD8, 2.3% of memory CD4, and 0.35% to 0.4% of memory CD8 clonotypes were shared across several donors. Because the study included a small number of donors, the genetic and exposure-history diversity represented was limited.

Healthy HIV-negative adults with no recently reported acute infections or vaccinations were included as donors. Every donor was a Caucasian adult residing in Nashville, Tennessee, USA. CD4+ T cells were enriched by magnetic negative selection, after which naive cells were positively selected on CD45RA and the negative fraction was taken as the memory subset. After blood collection by leukapheresis, PBMCs were isolated using Ficoll-Histopaque density gradient centrifugation and then cryopreserved in the vapor phase of liquid nitrogen. Purity and quantity of every magnetically sorted T cell population were checked by analytical flow cytometry. From each sorted fraction, genomic DNA was isolated and quantified by UV absorbance on a Nanodrop 2000c. Using the deep immunoSEQ assay, multiplex PCR amplified TCR CDR3 regions from genomic DNA. For each cell subset, the extracted genomic DNA was distributed evenly across all wells of several immunoSEQ 96-well plates, and each plate served as one replicate. For sorted subsets, approximately 190 ng genomic DNA, equal to tens of thousands of T cell genomes, was loaded into each replicate PCR. Purified libraries were measured with a Qubit 3.0 fluorometer, size-checked on a Bioanalyzer 2100, and measured again with the KAPA Library Quantification kit. A separate single-read 150-cycle Illumina NextSeq 550 flow cell was used to sequence each immunoSEQ 96-well plate. Concerning the study's data processing: Because the immunoSEQ output included only junctional sequences and no quality scores, the filtering could not be the same as the filtering used for full-length reads. To assign V/J genes and CDR3, sequences were annotated using PyIR, a Python wrapper for IgBLAST v1.9, with IMGT germline references. Reads were filtered out if the reads had weak V/J assignments (E-value above 1e-6), no CDR3, stop codons, out-of-frame junctions, or ambiguous translated residues. A V3J clonotype was defined by an identical inferred V gene, J gene, and CDR3 amino acid sequence. Percentage overlap between repertoires was calculated by dividing the number of shared unique clonotypes by the size of the smaller repertoire. RTK rarefaction, the Chao1 estimator, and Recon v2.1 estimates of unobserved clonotypes were used to assess repertoire richness. OLGA was used to compute generation probabilities for all TCRbeta clonotypes that the gDNA method yielded from four donors. The table was pulled from immuneACCESS by TCRdb, which kept in-frame rearrangements only. Such tables lose some clones; where checked, under half of the loss comes from unresolved V genes, and the rest has no known cause. That table gives V, J and clone size, and the DNA gave D and trimming. Here the sample has some 2,500,000 clones; just under 95% occur a single time. Jointly, the top ten make up around 0.4% of the sample.

CDR1 and CDR2, looked up from the germline V gene, are ENHRY and SYGVKD. V is shortened by 3 bases, J by 10 bases, and the region joining them spans 21 bases. The CDR3 holds 15 amino acids from the cysteine to the phenylalanine. The kept DNA is CDR3 alone, 45 bases in frame from the first base. The chain is encoded by TRBV10-3 joined to TRBJ1-2; the D segment could be TRBD1, given 5 matching bases. This receptor was taken from a man in his late teens or twenties in good health. Some clones in this sample may be carry-over from other donors' samples. Sequenced input: naive CD4+ T cells from PBMCs. This specimen's cell subset or site label, per the study, means: CD45RA+ positively selected. The CDR3 protein is CAISEVSGFPPYYTF. The nucleotide sequence is given as TGTGCCATCAGTGAAGTGTCAGGGTTTCCCCCTTACTACACCTTC.